This paragraph covers one T cell receptor beta chain sequence. Additional DNA sequences in this sample encode the identical CDR3. This specimen belongs to a study of control samples from healthy donors and cancer patients. Generated by immunoSEQ multiplex PCR, the TCRdb table keeps only in-frame clones and is missing some. Of more than 70,000 clones in the sample, 94% are singletons; the top ten hold 2.5% to 3%. Germline loops: CDR1 SGDLS, CDR2 YYNGEE. CDR3 length: 14 amino acids. Trimming took off 2 bases at V and 6 bases at J, with 12 bases between the two ends. The chain combines TRBV9 with TRBJ1-5; TRBD1 is a possible D gene (5 bases). The sequence was obtained from a woman aged 25 to 45 in good health. The sample taken for sequencing was blood. CDR3 DNA: TGTGCCAGCAGCGTTGAAGGGGAGAGTCAGCCCCAGCATTTT. Residues: CASSVEGESQPQHF.